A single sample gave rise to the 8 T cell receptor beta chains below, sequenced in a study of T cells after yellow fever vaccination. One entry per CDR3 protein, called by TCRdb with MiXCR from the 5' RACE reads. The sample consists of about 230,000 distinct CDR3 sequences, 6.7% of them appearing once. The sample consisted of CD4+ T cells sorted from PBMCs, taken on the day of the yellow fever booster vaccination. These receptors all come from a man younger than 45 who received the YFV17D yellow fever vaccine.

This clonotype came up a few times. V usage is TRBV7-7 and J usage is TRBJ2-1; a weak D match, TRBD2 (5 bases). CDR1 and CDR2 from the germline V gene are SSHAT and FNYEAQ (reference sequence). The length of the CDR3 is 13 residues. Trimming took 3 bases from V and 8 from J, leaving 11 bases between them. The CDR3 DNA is TGTGCCAGCAGCTTTCAACTAGGTCATGAGCAGTTCTTC. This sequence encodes CASSFQLGHEQFF.

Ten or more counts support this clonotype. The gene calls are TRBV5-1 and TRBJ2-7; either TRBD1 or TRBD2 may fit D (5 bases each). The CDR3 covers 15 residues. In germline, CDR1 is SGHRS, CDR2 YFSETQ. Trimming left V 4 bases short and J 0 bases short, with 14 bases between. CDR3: CASSGGRSPSYEQYF. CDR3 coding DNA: TGCGCCAGCAGCGGGGGACGGTCTCCCTCCTACGAGCAGTACTTC.

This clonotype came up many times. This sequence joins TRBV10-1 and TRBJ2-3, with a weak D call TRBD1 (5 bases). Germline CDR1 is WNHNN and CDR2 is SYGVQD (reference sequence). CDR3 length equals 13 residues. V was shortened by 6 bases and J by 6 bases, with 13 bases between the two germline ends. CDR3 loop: CASRPGPADTQYF. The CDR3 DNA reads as TGCGCCAGCAGACCAGGGCCGGCGGATACGCAGTATTTT.

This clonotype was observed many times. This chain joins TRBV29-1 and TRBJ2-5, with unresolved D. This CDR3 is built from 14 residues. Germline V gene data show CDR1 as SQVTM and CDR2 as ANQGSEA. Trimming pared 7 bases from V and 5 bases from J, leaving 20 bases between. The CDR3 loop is CSAQPGLLWETQYF. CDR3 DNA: TGCAGCGCCCAACCGGGCCTACTATGGGAGACCCAGTACTTC.

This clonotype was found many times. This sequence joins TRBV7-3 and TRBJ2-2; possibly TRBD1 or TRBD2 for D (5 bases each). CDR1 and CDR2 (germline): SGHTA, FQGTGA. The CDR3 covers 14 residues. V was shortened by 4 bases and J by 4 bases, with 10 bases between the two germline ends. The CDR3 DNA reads TGTGCCAGCAGCTCGGGGACGCGCACCGGGGAGCTGTTTTTT. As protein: CASSSGTRTGELFF.

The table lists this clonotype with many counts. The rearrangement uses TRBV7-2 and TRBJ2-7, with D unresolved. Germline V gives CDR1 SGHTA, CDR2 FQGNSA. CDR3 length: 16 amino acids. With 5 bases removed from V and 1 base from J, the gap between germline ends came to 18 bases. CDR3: CASSIHGGGASYEQYF. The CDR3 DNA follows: TGTGCCAGCAGCATCCACGGCGGCGGAGCTTCCTACGAGCAGTACTTC. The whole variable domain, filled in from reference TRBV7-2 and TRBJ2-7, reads GAGVSQSPSNKVTEKGKDVELRCDPISGHTALYWYRQSLGQGLEFLIYFQGNSAPDKSGLPSDRFSAERTGGSVSTLTIQRTQQEDSAVYLCASSIHGGGASYEQYFGPGTRLTVT.

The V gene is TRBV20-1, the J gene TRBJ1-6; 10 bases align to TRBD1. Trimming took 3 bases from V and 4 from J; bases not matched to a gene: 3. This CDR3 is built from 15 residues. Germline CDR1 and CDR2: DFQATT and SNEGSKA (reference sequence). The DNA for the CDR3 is TGCAGTGCTAGGACAGGGGGCTTATATAATTCACCCCTCCACTTT. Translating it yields CSARTGGLYNSPLHF.

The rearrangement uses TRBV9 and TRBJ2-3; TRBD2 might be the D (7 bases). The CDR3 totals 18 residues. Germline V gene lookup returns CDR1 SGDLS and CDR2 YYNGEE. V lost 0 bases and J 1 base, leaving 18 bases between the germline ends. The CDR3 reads CASSVEGGRTWGTDTQYF. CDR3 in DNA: TGTGCCAGCAGCGTAGAGGGGGGGCGGACCTGGGGCACAGATACGCAGTATTTT.